Listed below are T cell receptor beta chains from one sample, sequenced in a study of vaccination effects on CD4 cells after COVID-19. Measured with immunoSEQ multiplex PCR; TCRdb has only the in-frame clones, and not every one. Of approximately 29,000 clones in the sample, over 70% were seen once. The antigens of these receptors remain unknown. The sequencing here drew on CD4+ T cells from PBMCs cultured without peptide, taken after COVID-19 vaccination. The receptors come from a human donor who received a COVID-19 vaccine. Both conserved end residues are trimmed from each CDR3. A D gene is named only where the DNA matches it firmly.

TRBV29-1	.	TRBJ1-2	SVRGGDGYT
TRBV9	TRBD2	TRBJ2-1	ASSVGGLAGYNEQF
TRBV5-1	TRBD1	TRBJ1-2	ASSSRQGANYGYT
TRBV18	.	TRBJ1-1	ASSATPNTEAF
TRBV24-1	.	TRBJ2-1	ATADSGHSYNEQF
TRBV11-2	.	TRBJ2-3	ASSKGHTDTQY
TRBV7-9	TRBD1	TRBJ1-1	ASSTGTGGEAF
TRBV4-3	.	TRBJ1-4	ASSVGAGGKLF
TRBV5-1	TRBD1	TRBJ2-5	ASSPRGQLYQETQY
TRBV30	.	TRBJ1-2	AWETVGGYT
TRBV13	TRBD2	TRBJ2-7	ASSLGGLAASYEQY
TRBV3-1/TRBV3-2	.	TRBJ1-1	ASSRAPGTEAF
TRBV19	.	TRBJ2-7	ASSAGVEQY
TRBV29-1	TRBD2	TRBJ2-1	SVDGTSGWNEQF
TRBV7-4	.	TRBJ1-2	ASSPRHPSGYT
TRBV28	.	TRBJ2-5	ASGGETQY
TRBV27	.	TRBJ2-3	ASSYQPGLTQDTQY
TRBV6-9	TRBD2	TRBJ2-1	ASSYLSLADKNNEQF
TRBV7-9	.	TRBJ2-3	ASSLVFHTQY
TRBV7-7	.	TRBJ2-3	ASSLGRTDTQY
TRBV15	TRBD1	TRBJ1-6	ATTDRDRGISPLH
TRBV12-1	.	TRBJ1-5	ASSTRDFQPQH
TRBV14	.	TRBJ2-1	ASSQDRSKQF
TRBV6-4	.	TRBJ2-3	ASSDTSTDTQY
TRBV6-1	.	TRBJ1-5	ASSEMGVNQPQH
TRBV5-4	.	TRBJ2-2	ASTPGGLASTGELF
TRBV5-1	.	TRBJ1-5	ASSPDSRNQPQH
TRBV7-2	TRBD2	TRBJ2-1	ASSPRSGRYNEQF
TRBV20-1	TRBD2	TRBJ2-1	SASHASGSQNEQF
TRBV18	TRBD2	TRBJ2-1	ASSPSAGDTEQF
TRBV19	.	TRBJ1-3	ASSDRQDSGNTIY
TRBV6-5	.	TRBJ2-7	ASSYRYISGGYEQY
TRBV12-3/TRBV12-4	.	TRBJ1-1	ASSLWGGTEAF
TRBV4-1	.	TRBJ2-6	ASSPGTTASSGANVLT
TRBV5-1	.	TRBJ2-4	ASSLDAGSKNIQY
TRBV19	TRBD1	TRBJ2-7	ASSIGTGGSYEQY
TRBV27	TRBD1	TRBJ1-1	ASSLTTGINTEAF
TRBV7-5	.	TRBJ1-1	ARSPPAGARNTEAF
TRBV18	TRBD1	TRBJ1-2	ASSPGTGGRGYT
TRBV7-8	TRBD1	TRBJ2-3	ASSFSIPGTVTVGTQY
TRBV7-6	.	TRBJ1-4	ASSLASATNEKLF
TRBV4-1	.	TRBJ1-4	ASSRSASTNEKLF
TRBV4-3	TRBD2	TRBJ2-2	ASSQVLMGVAGGNTGELF
TRBV3-1/TRBV3-2	.	TRBJ2-2	ASSQRSRTGELF
TRBV19	TRBD1	TRBJ2-7	ASSPQGAFYEQY
TRBV30	.	TRBJ2-1	AWSASYNEQF
TRBV19	.	TRBJ1-2	ASSIGQGTHGYT
TRBV11-2	.	TRBJ1-6	ASSRDYDSPLH
TRBV27	TRBD1	TRBJ2-1	ASSFGQGAYNEQF
TRBV21-1	.	TRBJ1-3	ASSAHDSQNSGNTIY
TRBV5-4	.	TRBJ1-2	ASSLGGNYGYT